The 27 T cell receptor beta chains below were found in one sample sequenced in a study of blood T cell repertoires in COVID-19. The method was immunoSEQ multiplex PCR; TCRdb's version includes in-frame clones alone and lacks a portion of them. The data show 200,000 to 250,000 clones, about four fifths seen once. What was sequenced was peripheral blood. These receptors were obtained from a woman in her 40s with acute or convalescent COVID-19.

The rearrangement joins TRBV4-2 to TRBJ2-1; 7 nucleotides align to TRBD1. This CDR3 spans 15 amino acids. Germline CDR1 and CDR2: LGHNA and YNFKEQ. J lost 2 bases, V lost 0 bases, and 1 base had no gene match. DNA of the CDR3: TGTGCCAGCAGCCAAGAAGGGACAGCCTACAATGAGCAGTTCTTC. Amino acids: CASSQEGTAYNEQFF.

This clone showed up just once. The J gene is TRBJ2-5, the V gene TRBV7-9, with D perhaps TRBD2 (5 bases). The V end lost 4 bases, the J end lost 4 bases, and 22 bases lay between the germline ends. Germline-derived CDR1 and CDR2 are SEHNR and FQNEAQ (reference sequence). CDR3 length equals 17 residues. The CDR3 spells CASSSTPGIKGRETQYF. DNA for the CDR3: TGTGCCAGCAGCTCCACCCCCGGGATCAAGGGCCGAGAGACCCAGTACTTC.

This chain joins TRBV23-1 and TRBJ1-1; D ambiguous. Being an ORF, TRBV23-1 has a function that is uncertain. The length of the CDR3 is 16 residues. V lost 3 bases, J lost 1 base, and 15 bases lay in between. This CDR3 is CASSHTGGRANTEAFF. The DNA of the CDR3 is TGCGCCAGCAGTCATACGGGTGGTAGAGCGAACACTGAAGCTTTCTTT.

The genes are TRBV30 and TRBJ1-2; 9 bases agree with TRBD1. This CDR3 has 14 residues. J was trimmed by 4 bases and V by 4 bases; bases with no gene match: 7. Per the germline V gene, CDR1 is GTSNPN and CDR2 is SVGIG (reference sequence). The CDR3 nucleotides are TGTGCCTGGAAAGGGACAGGGTCTATCTATGGCTACACCTTC. Amino acid sequence: CAWKGTGSIYGYTF.

The chain joins TRBV7-2 to TRBJ2-7; no definite D call. Germline V gene sequence: CDR1 SGHTA, CDR2 FQGNSA. V lost 3 bases and J lost 3, with 12 bases in between. This CDR3 is built from 14 residues. Written as DNA, the CDR3 is TGTGCCAGCAGCTTTGGGCAGAATTACTACGAGCAGTACTTC. Residues: CASSFGQNYYEQYF.

The genes are TRBV3-1 (or the pseudogene TRBV3-2) and TRBJ1-5; the D is unclear. Germline CDR1 and CDR2: LGHDT and YNNKEL (reference sequence). Trimming pared 0 bases from V and 0 bases from J, leaving 6 bases between. The CDR3 has 15 amino acids. CDR3 in amino acids: CASSQDGGSNQPQHF. CDR3 sequence (DNA): TGTGCCAGCAGCCAAGATGGCGGTAGCAATCAGCCCCAGCATTTT.

This chain connects TRBV6-5 to TRBJ1-2, with D tentatively TRBD1 (6 bases). Germline V gene lookup returns CDR1 MNHEY and CDR2 SVGAGI. This CDR3 region has 15 residues. The germline V and J ends were trimmed by 5 bases and 0 bases, with 13 bases remaining between them. The CDR3 reads CASSKTQGTNYGYTF. The CDR3 DNA reads TGTGCCAGCAGTAAAACACAGGGTACTAACTATGGCTACACCTTC.

This chain uses TRBV10-3 with TRBJ2-5, with 7 bases lining up with TRBD1. CDR1 and CDR2 (germline): ENHRY, SYGVKD. The CDR3 has 13 residues. V gave up 10 bases and J gave up 3 bases; unmatched junction bases: 8. The CDR3 sequence is CASGFDREETQYF. CDR3 in DNA: TGTGCCAGCGGATTTGACAGGGAAGAGACCCAGTACTTC.

The chain links TRBV9 to TRBJ1-2; 7 positions agree with TRBD1. The CDR3 spans 13 residues. Germline assignment: CDR1 SGDLS and CDR2 YYNGEE. The V gene end was trimmed by 3 bases and the J gene end by 4 bases; junction bases not matched to a gene: 3. CDR3 residues: CASSAGQLYGYTF. The CDR3 DNA sequence: TGTGCCAGCAGCGCGGGACAGCTCTATGGCTACACCTTC.

V and J are TRBV19 and TRBJ1-1; D gene uncertain. This CDR3 region has 15 residues. Trimming cost V 4 bases and J 5 bases, with 17 bases left between them. CDR1 LNHDA and CDR2 SQIVND come from the germline V gene (reference sequence). For the CDR3, the DNA is TGTGCCAGTAGTACAGAGACTTCTTTGAGGACTGAAGCTTTCTTT. It yields the protein CASSTETSLRTEAFF. Full variable domain (rest looked up from reference TRBV19 and TRBJ1-1): DGGITQSPKYLFRKEGQNVTLSCEQNLNHDAMYWYRQDPGQGLRLIYYSQIVNDFQKGDIAEGYSVSREKKESFPLTVTSAQKNPTAFYLCASSTETSLRTEAFFGQGTRLTVV.

The chain couples TRBV7-6 to TRBJ1-2; 9 nucleotides line up with TRBD1. Trimming took 1 base from V and 2 from J; bases not matched to a gene: 8. From germline, CDR1 is SGHVS and CDR2 FNYEAQ. The CDR3 sequence is 17 residues long. CDR3 sequence: CASSLELGDRANYGYTF. For the CDR3, the DNA is TGTGCCAGCAGCTTAGAGTTAGGGGACAGGGCAAACTATGGCTACACCTTC.

The chain employs TRBV6-6 and TRBJ1-2, with 7 bases lining up with TRBD1. Germline CDR1 MNHNY, CDR2 SVGAGI (reference sequence). The CDR3 covers 15 residues. The trim removed 6 bases at V and 2 bases at J, leaving 9 bases unmatched. CDR3 amino acids: CASSATTGTNYGYTF. Written as DNA, the CDR3 is TGTGCCAGCAGCGCGACGACAGGGACGAACTATGGCTACACCTTC.

This clone was observed a handful of times. Compared with germline, one end of the junction differs, possibly owing to a read error. The chain recombines TRBV7-9 with TRBJ2-7, with 10 bases aligning to TRBD2. This CDR3 is 16 amino acids long. Germline V gene sequence: CDR1 SEHNR, CDR2 FQNEAQ (reference sequence). This CDR3 is CASSSISGRASDEQYF. CDR3 coding DNA: TGTGCCAGCAGCTCGATAAGCGGGAGGGCCTCCGACGAGCAGTACTTC. Full variable domain (outside the CDR3, taken from reference TRBV7-9 and TRBJ2-7): DTGVSQNPRHKITKRGQNVTFRCDPISEHNRLYWYRQTLGQGPEFLTYFQNEAQLEKSRLLSDRFSAERPKGSFSTLEIQRTEQGDSAMYLCASSSISGRASDEQYFGPGTRLTVT.

This chain connects TRBV15 to TRBJ2-7; the match to TRBD2 covers 8 bases. V shed 0 bases, J shed 4 bases, and the junction held 5 bases outside the gene matches. The length of the CDR3 is 15 residues. The germline gives CDR1 LNHNV, CDR2 YYDKDF (reference sequence). The CDR3 here is CATSREGTSIYEQYF. CDR3 nucleotides: TGTGCCACCAGCAGAGAAGGGACTAGTATTTACGAGCAGTACTTC.

This chain uses TRBV24-1 with TRBJ2-5; TRBD2 aligns across 11 bases. Germline lookup yields CDR1 KGHDR and CDR2 SFDVKD. This CDR3 is 14 amino acids long. The ends lost 6 bases at V and 5 bases at J; junction bases unmatched: 4. CDR3 in amino acids: CATSIAGGEETQYF. CDR3 nucleotides: TGTGCCACCAGTATAGCGGGAGGGGAGGAGACCCAGTACTTC.

The chain couples TRBV27 to TRBJ2-7, with 12 bases lining up with TRBD1. The V gene's germline CDR1 is MNHEY and CDR2 SMNVEV (reference sequence). J was trimmed by 5 bases and V by 6 bases; bases with no gene match: 8. This CDR3 is 15 amino acids long. The chain's CDR3 is CASRPPGQGANEQYF. CDR3 DNA sequence: TGTGCCAGCAGACCCCCGGGACAGGGGGCCAACGAGCAGTACTTC.

V usage is TRBV10-3 and J usage is TRBJ2-3, with 7 bases lining up with TRBD1. V was pared by 4 bases and J by 2 bases, with 6 bases of the junction left unmatched. CDR1 ENHRY and CDR2 SYGVKD come from the germline V gene. The length of the CDR3 is 15 residues. This chain's CDR3 is CAISVTGSDTDTQYF. CDR3 coding DNA: TGTGCCATCAGTGTGACAGGGTCAGACACAGATACGCAGTATTTT.

V gene TRBV7-9 combines with J gene TRBJ1-1; TRBD1 might be the D (6 bases). V was clipped by 5 bases and J by 6 bases, with 22 bases between them. Germline CDR1 and CDR2: SEHNR and FQNEAQ (reference sequence). CDR3 length equals 16 residues. CDR3 region: CASSVGRGWSIAEAFF. CDR3 sequence (DNA): TGTGCCAGCAGCGTAGGAAGGGGGTGGAGTATCGCTGAAGCTTTCTTT.

The V gene is TRBV19, the J gene TRBJ1-4; D remains ambiguous. Trimming cost V 5 bases and J 7 bases, with 20 bases left between them. The length of the CDR3 is 16 residues. Looked up from germline, CDR1 is LNHDA and CDR2 is SQIVND (reference sequence). DNA for the CDR3: TGTGCCAGTAGTCCCGGTTTAGGACTTCGGAGTGAAAAACTGTTTTTT. This codes for CASSPGLGLRSEKLFF.

This rearrangement joins TRBV6-5 to TRBJ2-6; TRBD1 aligns across 7 bases. The germline CDR1 and CDR2 sequences are MNHEY and SVGAGI. Trimming took 7 bases from V and 4 from J; bases not matched to a gene: 7. The CDR3 contains 15 residues. DNA for the CDR3: TGTGCCAGCAAGACAGGGATAGGAGGGGCCAACGTCCTGACTTTC. Translation gives CASKTGIGGANVLTF.

V usage is TRBV19 and J usage is TRBJ1-1; no reliable D call. Germline CDR1 reads LNHDA; CDR2 reads SQIVND (reference sequence). The V and J ends lost 5 bases and 1 base respectively, with 11 bases between them. There are 14 residues in the CDR3. The CDR3 nucleotides are TGTGCCAGTAGTCGCCTTACATGGAACACTGAAGCTTTCTTT. As protein: CASSRLTWNTEAFF. Drawing the rest from reference TRBV19 and TRBJ1-1, the complete variable domain is DGGITQSPKYLFRKEGQNVTLSCEQNLNHDAMYWYRQDPGQGLRLIYYSQIVNDFQKGDIAEGYSVSREKKESFPLTVTSAQKNPTAFYLCASSRLTWNTEAFFGQGTRLTVV.

The V call is TRBV7-9, the J call TRBJ2-4; the D gene is possibly TRBD2 (7 bases). Trimming pared 4 bases from V and 9 bases from J, leaving 16 bases between. The CDR3 totals 14 residues. Germline CDR1 SEHNR, CDR2 FQNEAQ (reference sequence). Here the CDR3 DNA reads TGTGCCAGCAGCTCCGCTGGGGGGGCGGCCATTCAGTACTTC. As protein: CASSSAGGAAIQYF. Full variable domain (remainder filled in from reference TRBV7-9 and TRBJ2-4): DTGVSQNPRHKITKRGQNVTFRCDPISEHNRLYWYRQTLGQGPEFLTYFQNEAQLEKSRLLSDRFSAERPKGSFSTLEIQRTEQGDSAMYLCASSSAGGAAIQYFGAGTRLSVL.

This clone showed up just once. This chain joins TRBV27 and TRBJ1-2, with no clear D. V was shortened by 5 bases and J by 6 bases, with 19 bases between the two germline ends. This CDR3 contains 15 residues. CDR1 is MNHEY, CDR2 SMNVEV, per germline (reference sequence). The CDR3 here is CASSPSGGIGNGYTF. CDR3 nucleotides: TGTGCCAGCAGTCCCAGTGGCGGGATAGGGAATGGCTACACCTTC.

J is TRBJ2-7 and V is TRBV5-6; D remains unclear. The CDR3 is made up of 11 amino acids. The V gene lost 4 bases and the J gene lost 2 bases, with 4 bases spanning the gap. Looked up from germline, CDR1 is SGHDT and CDR2 is YYEEEE. The CDR3 DNA reads as TGTGCCAGCAGCGGCCCCTACGAGCAGTACTTC. This encodes CASSGPYEQYF.

The rearrangement links TRBV6-6 to TRBJ1-1; the D gene is possibly TRBD1 (5 bases). This CDR3 is 15 amino acids long. Germline loops: CDR1 MNHNY, CDR2 SVGAGI (reference sequence). Trimming pared 0 bases from V and 2 bases from J, leaving 10 bases between. The CDR3 DNA sequence: TGTGCCAGCAGTTACTCGAGTCAGGGAAACACTGAAGCTTTCTTT. It is translated as CASSYSSQGNTEAFF.

The rearrangement links TRBV19 to TRBJ2-3; TRBD2 matches 9 bases. The CDR3 has 15 residues. CDR1 and CDR2 (germline): LNHDA, SQIVND (reference sequence). Trimming at V came to 4 bases and at J to 2 bases, leaving 4 bases not matched to a gene. The CDR3 spells CASSKQRGATDTQYF. The CDR3 nucleotides are TGTGCCAGTAGTAAGCAGCGGGGGGCCACAGATACGCAGTATTTT.

The CDR3 loop is CASSSVAGAYNEQFF. CDR3 DNA sequence: TGTGCCAGCAGTTCCGTAGCGGGAGCCTACAATGAGCAGTTCTTC. The gene calls are TRBV6-5 and TRBJ2-1, with 9 bases identical to TRBD2. The CDR3 has 15 residues. The V and J ends lost 4 bases and 2 bases, in that order; junction bases with no gene match: 3. CDR1 MNHEY and CDR2 SVGAGI come from the germline V gene.